The TCR beta chain under discussion was sequenced for a study of metastatic and nonmetastatic thyroid tumors. None of the patients had undergone any treatment ahead of thyroid surgery. The CDR3 runs to 16 residues. Germline CDR1 KGHSH, CDR2 LQKENI. J gave up 4 bases and V 5 bases, and 8 bases lay outside the gene matches. Per the authors' pipeline: The study built a papillary thyroid cancer distant-metastasis classifier from CDR3 differences across clinicopathological groups. TCRdb re-analyzed the PCR reads through MiXCR. These V and J calls are TCRdb output, not the study's own analysis. The sample has tens of thousands of clones, 12% seen once. The sample holds one count of this clone.

The chain is built from TRBV18 and TRBJ1-5; TRBD1 aligns across 10 bases. Sequences were obtained from blood. This clonotype was sampled from a male donor with papillary thyroid cancer or a benign thyroid nodule (not recorded which). Some clones in this sample may be carry-over from other donors' samples. In DNA, the CDR3 is TGTGCCAGCTCATCCGGCAGGACAGGGGGGAATCAGCCCCAGCATTTT. It yields the protein CASSSGRTGGNQPQHF.